This TCR beta chain stems from a study of cytomegalovirus exposure and HLA in healthy donors. This table comes from immunoSEQ multiplex PCR, and its TCRdb copy is limited to in-frame clones, with some not included. This sample carries approximately 71,000 clones, 85% to 95% of them seen once, and the ten largest clones take roughly 1%. The donors were members of the validation cohort comprising about 130 subjects, separate from the approximately 710-subject first cohort. The CDR3 runs to 15 residues. CDR1 is MRHNA, CDR2 SNTAGT, per germline. The V gene end was trimmed by 0 bases and the J gene end by 5 bases; junction bases not matched to a gene: 2.

The sequenced sample was PBMCs. This receptor was identified in a woman younger than 30 in good health and CMV-seronegative. The chain employs TRBV6-4 and TRBJ2-1; 9 bases line up with TRBD2. The CDR3 reads CASSDSREGHNEQFF. The DNA for the CDR3 is TGTGCCAGCAGTGACTCGCGGGAGGGCCACAATGAGCAGTTCTTC.